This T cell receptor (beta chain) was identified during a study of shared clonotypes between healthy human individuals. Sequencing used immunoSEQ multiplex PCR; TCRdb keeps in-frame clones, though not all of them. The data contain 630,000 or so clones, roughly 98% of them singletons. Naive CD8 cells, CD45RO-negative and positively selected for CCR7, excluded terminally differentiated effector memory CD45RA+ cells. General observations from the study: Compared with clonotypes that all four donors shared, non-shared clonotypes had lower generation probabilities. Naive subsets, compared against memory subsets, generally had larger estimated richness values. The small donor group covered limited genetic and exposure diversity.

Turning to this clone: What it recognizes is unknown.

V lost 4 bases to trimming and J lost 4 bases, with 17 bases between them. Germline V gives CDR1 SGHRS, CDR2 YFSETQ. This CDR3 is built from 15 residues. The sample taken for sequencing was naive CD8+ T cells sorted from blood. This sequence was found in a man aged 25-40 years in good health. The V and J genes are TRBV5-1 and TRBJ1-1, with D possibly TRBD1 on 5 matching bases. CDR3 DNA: TGCGCCAGCAGCCAGTTAACAGGCGGGGGCACTGAAGCTTTCTTT. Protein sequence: CASSQLTGGGTEAFF.